The next 8 T cell receptor beta chains were all read from a single sample in a study of PD-L1 blockade in urothelial cancer. Time point defined: pretreatment peripheral blood. Profiled with immunoSEQ multiplex PCR; TCRdb holds only in-frame clones, not every one. The sample contains roughly 40,000 clones, roughly 92% of which appear only once. Sequencing was performed on PBMCs, taken around atezolizumab (anti-PD-L1) treatment. The source is a woman aged 60-70 years with urothelial cancer.

V usage is TRBV27 and J usage is TRBJ2-7; TRBD1 agrees at 9 bases. The CDR3 consists of 12 residues. The germline V gene has CDR1 MNHEY and CDR2 SMNVEV (reference sequence). Trimming cost V 10 bases and J 9 bases; bases outside gene matches: 10. CDR3 in amino acids: CATGTGRSGQYF. CDR3 bases: TGTGCCACCGGGACAGGGAGGTCTGGGCAGTACTTC.

V and J are TRBV7-8 and TRBJ2-7; D gene ambiguous. Per germline, CDR1 SGHVS and CDR2 FQNEAQ. The V end was cut by 2 bases, the J end by 8 bases, with 10 bases between. This CDR3 has 12 residues. The CDR3 sequence: CASSLTAVKQYF. The CDR3 DNA follows: TGTGCCAGCAGCTTAACTGCCGTAAAGCAGTACTTC.

This clone has a handful of counts. The chain joins TRBV5-1 to TRBJ2-6; 9 bases align to TRBD1. The V gene end was trimmed by 3 bases and the J gene end by 4 bases; junction bases not matched to a gene: 2. CDR1 is SGHRS and CDR2 is YFSETQ in the germline V gene. The CDR3 covers 15 residues. CDR3 residues: CASSSQGAGANVLTF. The CDR3 DNA follows: TGCGCCAGCAGCTCACAGGGGGCAGGGGCCAACGTCCTGACTTTC.

The chain carries TRBV14 and TRBJ2-1; 9 bases are shared with TRBD1. Trimming cost V 9 bases and J 6 bases; bases outside gene matches: 3. The CDR3 is 12 residues long. CDR1 and CDR2 (germline): SGHDN, FVKESK. The CDR3, as DNA: TGTGCCAGTGCGGACAGGGGCAATGAGCAGTTCTTC. It specifies CASADRGNEQFF. Variable domain in full (rest from reference TRBV14 and TRBJ2-1): EAGVTQFPSHSVIEKGQTVTLRCDPISGHDNLYWYRRVMGKEIKFLLHFVKESKQDESGMPNNRFLAERTGGTYSTLKVQPAELEDSGVYFCASADRGNEQFFGPGTRLTVL.

The count of this clone is one. The chain joins TRBV5-4 to TRBJ2-5, with D perhaps TRBD2 (6 bases). CDR3 length: 14 residues. Germline CDR1 and CDR2: SGHNT and YYREEE (reference sequence). V was trimmed by 3 bases and J by 4 bases, leaving 13 bases between them. CDR3 DNA sequence: TGTGCCAGCAGCTCACCTAGCGACCCAGAGACCCAGTACTTC. Protein sequence: CASSSPSDPETQYF.

The J gene is TRBJ2-7, the V gene TRBV6-6, with 10 bases aligning to TRBD2. This CDR3 spans 15 amino acids. V trimming: 4 bases; J trimming: 5 bases; junction bases outside the gene matches: 8. Germline CDR1 and CDR2: MNHNY and SVGAGI (reference sequence). CDR3 residues: CASSFTAGGPNEQYF. The CDR3 nucleotides are TGTGCCAGCAGTTTCACAGCGGGAGGGCCCAACGAGCAGTACTTC.

CDR3 amino acids: CATRGAGEHTYEQYF. The CDR3 region has the DNA TGTGCCACCAGGGGAGCGGGAGAACATACCTACGAGCAGTACTTC. The chain employs TRBV27 and TRBJ2-7, with 8 positions matching TRBD2. This CDR3 has 15 residues. Germline CDR1 MNHEY, CDR2 SMNVEV (reference sequence). V lost 10 bases, J lost 2 bases, and 13 bases stayed unmatched.

V gene TRBV18 combines with J gene TRBJ2-3; D is possibly TRBD2 (6 bases). V lost 3 bases, J lost 0 bases, and 16 bases lay in between. The CDR3 is 17 residues long. Germline assignment: CDR1 KGHSH and CDR2 LQKENI. The CDR3 sequence is CASSPFVSGGSTDTQYF. CDR3 sequence (DNA): TGTGCCAGCTCACCGTTTGTAAGCGGAGGGAGCACAGATACGCAGTATTTT.